These 7 T cell receptor beta chains were all obtained from the same sample, sequenced in a study of shared clonotypes between healthy human individuals. Method: immunoSEQ multiplex PCR; TCRdb's copy keeps in-frame clones and lacks some. Of some 1 million clones listed, roughly 80% are singletons. The sample consisted of memory CD4+ T cells sorted from blood. Stated subset: CD45RA-negative fraction. These receptors were obtained from a man aged 18 to 30 in good health.

The genes are TRBV19 and TRBJ2-7, with D perhaps given as TRBD1 or TRBD2 (5 bases each). The V gene's germline CDR1 is LNHDA and CDR2 SQIVND (reference sequence). Trimming left V 0 bases short and J 5 bases short, with 23 bases between. CDR3 size: 18 residues. CDR3 sequence (DNA): TGTGCCAGTAGTATAGAGGCCCGAGGTACGGGACGAGGTAACGAGCAGTACTTC. As protein: CASSIEARGTGRGNEQYF.

This chain uses TRBV7-2 with TRBJ1-2, with 8 bases matching TRBD1. J was trimmed by 6 bases and V by 5 bases; bases with no gene match: 11. The germline gives CDR1 SGHTA, CDR2 FQGNSA. The CDR3 contains 15 residues. CDR3 amino acids: CASSRSATGENGYTF. In DNA, the CDR3 is TGTGCCAGCAGCCGTTCTGCGACAGGGGAGAATGGCTACACCTTC.

The J gene is TRBJ2-1, the V gene TRBV19; D is possibly TRBD1 (6 bases). The V end lost 6 bases, the J end lost 0 bases, and 15 bases lay between the germline ends. This CDR3 has 16 amino acids. The V gene's germline CDR1 is LNHDA and CDR2 SQIVND (reference sequence). The CDR3 nucleotides read TGTGCCAGTAGCCCGGGGCAGGGGAGCTCCTACAATGAGCAGTTCTTC. Encoded protein: CASSPGQGSSYNEQFF.

The V call is TRBV5-8, the J call TRBJ1-1; D gene uncertain. Germline CDR1 is SGHTS and CDR2 is YDEGEE. V was pared by 2 bases and J by 1 base, with 12 bases between. The length of the CDR3 is 15 residues. CDR3 sequence (DNA): TGTGCCAGCAGCTTTCCGGCGGGGTCGAACACTGAAGCTTTCTTT. Translating it yields CASSFPAGSNTEAFF.

This chain joins TRBV10-3 and TRBJ2-7; 10 nucleotides agree with TRBD2. The germline V gene encodes CDR1 ENHRY and CDR2 SYGVKD. The CDR3 has 16 amino acids. V gave up 10 bases and J gave up 2 bases; unmatched junction bases: 14. The CDR3 here is CATSSERGGLTYEQYF. The CDR3 DNA is TGTGCCACTTCCTCGGAGCGGGGGGGGTTAACCTACGAGCAGTACTTC.

This clone was observed once. The junction does not match germline at one end; this may be a read error. The CDR3 coding sequence is TGCGGGATCCGGGCCAACAATGAGCAGTTCTTC. This translates into CGIRANNEQFF. V is TRBV10-3 and J is TRBJ2-1, with D maybe TRBD2 (5 bases). Per the germline V gene, CDR1 is ENHRY and CDR2 is SYGVKD. This CDR3 has 11 amino acids.

V gene TRBV27 combines with J gene TRBJ1-2; D is possibly TRBD1 (5 bases). Germline V lookup: CDR1 MNHEY, CDR2 SMNVEV (reference sequence). Trimming left V 5 bases short and J 8 bases short, with 15 bases between. The CDR3 is 13 residues long. The CDR3 loop reads CASSPRDGWGYTF. The CDR3 DNA follows: TGTGCCAGCAGTCCGAGGGACGGATGGGGCTACACCTTC.